This T cell receptor beta chain was recovered during a study of response to subunit inactivated influenza vaccine. As to this clonotype: Its antigen is unidentified.

TCRdb recomputed calls from the RT-PCR reads with MiXCR, one row per CDR3 protein. The repertoire includes almost 250,000 distinct CDR3 sequences, more than 9% of them detected once, and more than 7% sits in the top ten. Study-wide results and caveats: New T cells are recruited in small numbers by each seasonal influenza vaccination, according to the authors' suggestion.

Germline CDR1 and CDR2: KGHDR and SFDVKD. Trimming shortened V by 9 bases and J by 2 bases, and 10 bases separated the two germline ends. There are 13 residues in the CDR3. This TCR was recovered from a man aged 45-60 years who received an inactivated influenza vaccine. This specimen consisted of non-naive T cells sorted from PBMCs, obtained 14 days before vaccination. The chain combines TRBV24-1 with TRBJ2-1, with a weak D call TRBD1 (5 bases). The CDR3 DNA follows: TGTGCCACCGGACGGACACCCTACAATGAGCAGTTCTTC. Protein: CATGRTPYNEQFF.